This paragraph covers one TCR beta chain sequence. What antigen it recognizes has not been identified. Base-call qualities are not available, and no considerably larger clone is one nucleotide away. This sample was taken from a study of T cell responses to AZD1222 COVID-19 vaccine (dated by TCRdb to about 2021). Describing the broader study: TCR sequencing covered fewer than 250 trial participants: 207 given two doses of AZD1222 and around 25 given two doses of MenACWY control vaccine. Enrollment into the trials was organized by age into subgroups of 18-55, 56-69 and 70-plus years, and those subgroups contained approximately 160, 26 and 62 TCR-sequenced participants, respectively.

General study outcomes and caveats: In the small 56-69-year group, the increase in depth fell short of significance, most likely because of low power. Only five to seven AZD1222 recipients were SARS-CoV-2 seropositive at baseline, limiting conclusions about previously exposed vaccinees. Epitopes outside the regions mutated in the B.1.351 and B.1.1.7 variants were reportedly recognized by nearly half of the unique spike-specific TCRs. A significant rise in spike-specific TCR breadth and depth was observed after two AZD1222 doses relative to day 0 and relative to MenACWY recipients. Participants were mostly white British and included more females than males, and it was suggested by the authors that clonal diversity may have been underestimated. CD4 TCRs associated with the vaccine covered the entire spike protein, and the dominant responses were in regions 160-218 and 743-854. Because no samples from the day 14 peak response were available, repertoires could be characterized only after the peak T cell response.

The CDR3 regions of human TCRbeta chains were subjected to immunosequencing. Processing in the source paper ran as follows. TCRs in the repertoires were matched against a reference library of SARS-CoV-2-specific TCRs that had been generated with the MIRA antigen-specificity platform. Breadth meant the fraction of unique TCRs that were SARS-CoV-2-associated, whereas depth meant the fraction of total T cells that were SARS-CoV-2-associated. Each spike-specific TCR was assigned to its reactive spike region and to a CD4 or CD8 class using the MIRA data. Log10-transformed breadth and depth values were compared by one-way ANOVA with Sidak's multiple comparisons tests. TCRdb re-hosts the immuneACCESS table, in-frame sequences only. Its copies lack some clones; in the studies checked, an unresolved V gene accounts for under half of them, and the cause for the rest is not known. That table supplies the V and J calls and clone size; D and trimming were determined from the DNA. The table for this sample lists about 220,000 clones; approximately 94% of them were counted only once. 0.9% to 1.1% of the sample belongs to the ten largest clones.

The germline V end is reduced by 4 bases and the J end by 8 bases; junction bases left unmatched: 5. The germline V gene provides CDR1 MDHEN and CDR2 SYDVKM. The CDR3 spans 14 residues, from the cysteine through the phenylalanine. Only the CDR3 portion is preserved as DNA: 42 bases, with reading frame beginning at the first base. The time point label for this specimen denotes: baseline before first vaccination. This specimen's treatment or condition label, per the study, means: meningococcal conjugate vaccine given as trial control. Vaccinee samples came from UK trials COV001 and COV002, including a single-blind randomized controlled phase 2/3 trial of AZD1222 (ChAdOx1 nCoV-19) in healthy adults. For TCRbeta chain sequencing, PBMC samples were collected from trial participants at day 0 and at day 28 after the second dose.

The TCR comes from an adult in good health. Material: peripheral blood, obtained on day 0 of MenACWY control vaccination. The receptor chain draws on TRBV28 and TRBJ1-4; 9 junctional bases match TRBD1. The DNA sequence reads TGTGCCAGCAGTTCCGGACAGGGGTTCGAAAAACTGTTTTTT. This encodes CASSSGQGFEKLFF. The entire variable domain, with the stretches around the CDR3 drawn from the reference TRBV28 and TRBJ1-4 proteins, is DVKVTQSSRYLVKRTGEKVFLECVQDMDHENMFWYRQDPGLGLRLIYFSYDVKMKEKGDIPEGYSVSREKKERFSLILESASTNQTSMYLCASSSGQGFEKLFFGSGTQLSVL.